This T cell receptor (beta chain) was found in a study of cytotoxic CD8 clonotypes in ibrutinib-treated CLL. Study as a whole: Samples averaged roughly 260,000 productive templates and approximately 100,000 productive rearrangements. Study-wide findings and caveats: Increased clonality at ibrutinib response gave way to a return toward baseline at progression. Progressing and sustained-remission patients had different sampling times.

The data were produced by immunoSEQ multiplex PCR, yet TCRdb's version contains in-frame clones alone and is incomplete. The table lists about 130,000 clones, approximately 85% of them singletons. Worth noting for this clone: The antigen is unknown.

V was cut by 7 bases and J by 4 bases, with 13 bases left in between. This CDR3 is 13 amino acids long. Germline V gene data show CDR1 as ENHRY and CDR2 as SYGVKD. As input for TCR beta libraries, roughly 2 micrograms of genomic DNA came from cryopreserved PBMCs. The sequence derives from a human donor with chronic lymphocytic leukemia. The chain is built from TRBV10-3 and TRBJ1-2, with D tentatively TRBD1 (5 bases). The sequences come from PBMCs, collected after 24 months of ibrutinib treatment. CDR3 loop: CAIMEGTTYGYTF. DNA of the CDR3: TGTGCCATCATGGAGGGGACGACCTATGGCTACACCTTC.